The subject of this entry is one T cell receptor beta chain. Its antigen is unidentified. CDR3 length: 14 residues. The ends were cut back, 5 bases at V and 0 bases at J, with 9 bases in the middle. Germline assignment: CDR1 SGHNT and CDR2 YYREEE (reference sequence). The data were produced by immunoSEQ multiplex PCR, yet TCRdb's version contains in-frame clones alone and is incomplete. The sample has around 40,000 clones; approximately 86% are singletons. These data are taken from a study of T cells in localized non-small cell lung cancer. General study results and limits: Maximal T cell clonality occurred in uninvolved adjacent lung, with tumor ranking below it. A denser population of T cells in blood accompanied longer overall survival.

The sample in question was peripheral blood, obtained before any cancer treatment. This clonotype originated in a man aged 35-75 years with stage I lung adenocarcinoma. The chain joins TRBV5-4 to TRBJ2-1; no firm D call. The CDR3, as DNA: TGTGCCAGCAGGGGCCCAAGCTCCTACAATGAGCAGTTCTTC. It specifies CASRGPSSYNEQFF.